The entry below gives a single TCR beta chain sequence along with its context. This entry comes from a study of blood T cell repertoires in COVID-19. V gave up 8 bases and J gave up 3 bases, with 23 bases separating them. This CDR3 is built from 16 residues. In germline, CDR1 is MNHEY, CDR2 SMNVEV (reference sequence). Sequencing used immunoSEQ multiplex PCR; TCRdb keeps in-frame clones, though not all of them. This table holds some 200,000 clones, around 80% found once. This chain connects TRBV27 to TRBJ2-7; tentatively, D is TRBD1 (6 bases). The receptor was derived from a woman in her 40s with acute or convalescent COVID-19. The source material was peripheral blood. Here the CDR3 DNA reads TGTGCCAGCGTAAAGGGTAGACAGGCCCGAGTCTACGAGCAGTACTTC. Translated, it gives CASVKGRQARVYEQYF.